The T cell receptor (beta chain) under discussion was sequenced for a study of T cell clonotyping in hematopoietic cell transplantation. Data came from immunoSEQ multiplex PCR; TCRdb stores just in-frame clones and leaves some out. This table has tens of thousands of clones, around 93% appearing once. The time point is: recipient sample about 28 days before transplant, after cytoreduction. Germline V CDR1 and CDR2: SGHRS, YFSETQ. The CDR3 runs 13 residues. Trimming cost V 3 bases and J 2 bases, with 8 bases left between them. The J gene is TRBJ1-2, the V gene TRBV5-1; no firm D call. Here the sequenced sample was peripheral blood mononuclear cells, taken before stem cell transplant. The clonotype comes from a man aged 50-59 years with acute myeloid leukemia. Some clones in this sample may be carry-over from other donors' samples. Here the CDR3 reads CASSSFRNYGYTF. CDR3 DNA sequence: TGCGCCAGCAGCTCGTTCAGAAACTATGGCTACACCTTC.